One and the same sample provided the 29 T cell receptor beta chains below, sequenced in a study of vaccination effects on CD4 cells after COVID-19. Repertoires were generated with immunoSEQ multiplex PCR, while TCRdb's copy carries only in-frame clones and drops some. The table includes 50,000 to 70,000 clones, approximately 78% detected once. Antigens of these TCRs are unknown. It was after 10 days of culture that CD4+ T cells were isolated. Material: CD4+ T cells from PBMCs cultured without peptide, obtained before COVID-19 vaccination. The source is a human donor who had a prior SARS-CoV-2 infection.

The chain carries TRBV5-1 and TRBJ2-1; 7 bases align to TRBD2. The length of the CDR3 is 15 residues. Germline CDR1 is SGHRS and CDR2 is YFSETQ. J was trimmed by 4 bases and V by 0 bases; bases with no gene match: 4. CDR3 residues: CASSLVQREYNEQFF. CDR3 nucleotide sequence: TGCGCCAGCAGCTTGGTACAGCGGGAATACAATGAGCAGTTCTTC. Variable domain in full (rest from reference TRBV5-1 and TRBJ2-1): KAGVTQTPRYLIKTRGQQVTLSCSPISGHRSVSWYQQTPGQGLQFLFEYFSETQRNKGNFPGRFSGRQFSNSRSEMNVSTLELGDSALYLCASSLVQREYNEQFFGPGTRLTVL.

This chain connects TRBV19 to TRBJ1-1; 8 nucleotides line up with TRBD1. Per the germline V gene, CDR1 is LNHDA and CDR2 is SQIVND (reference sequence). This CDR3 contains 15 residues. With V trimmed by 5 bases and J by 0 bases, 5 bases remained unmatched. In nucleotides, the CDR3 is TGTGCCAGTAGTTCCGGACAGGGCATGAACACTGAAGCTTTCTTT. Translation: CASSSGQGMNTEAFF.

This clone was found a few times. The CDR3 DNA reads TGTGCCAGCAGCACCAGCGGGGATTCCTACAATGAGCAGTTCTTC. It codes for CASSTSGDSYNEQFF. The rearrangement joins TRBV7-3 to TRBJ2-1, with 7 bases matching TRBD2. This CDR3 is built from 15 residues. After removal of 5 bases from V and 1 base from J, the junction contained 5 bases not matched to a gene. The V gene's germline CDR1 is SGHTA and CDR2 FQGTGA.

The V and J genes are TRBV2 and TRBJ1-5; D ambiguous. The CDR3 covers 14 residues. With 3 bases removed from V and 5 bases from J, the gap between germline ends came to 11 bases. Germline lookup yields CDR1 SNHLY and CDR2 FYNNEI. The DNA for the CDR3 is TGTGCCAGCAGTGATCTAATTGGGGATCAGCCCCAGCATTTT. This translates into CASSDLIGDQPQHF. Full variable domain (remainder filled in from reference TRBV2 and TRBJ1-5): EPEVTQTPSHQVTQMGQEVILRCVPISNHLYFYWYRQILGQKVEFLVSFYNNEISEKSEIFDDQFSVERPDGSNFTLKIRSTKLEDSAMYFCASSDLIGDQPQHFGDGTRLSIL.

The chain links TRBV5-4 to TRBJ1-2, with TRBD1 matching over 7 bases. CDR3 size: 14 residues. J gave up 7 bases and V 4 bases, and 10 bases lay outside the gene matches. Germline CDR1 is SGHNT and CDR2 is YYREEE (reference sequence). CDR3 in amino acids: CASSTRTGGTGYTF. CDR3 bases: TGTGCCAGCAGCACCAGGACAGGCGGCACTGGCTACACCTTC. The whole variable domain, filled in from reference TRBV5-4 and TRBJ1-2, reads ETGVTQSPTHLIKTRGQQVTLRCSSQSGHNTVSWYQQALGQGPQFIFQYYREEENGRGNFPPRFSGLQFPNYSSELNVNALELDDSALYLCASSTRTGGTGYTFGSGTRLTVV.

This clone has a handful of counts. The genes are TRBV18 and TRBJ2-7; D not resolved. This CDR3 is 15 amino acids long. Trimming took 4 bases from V and 2 from J, leaving 15 bases between them. Germline lookup yields CDR1 KGHSH and CDR2 LQKENI. DNA for the CDR3: TGTGCCAGCTCACGTCCTAGGGATTCTCCCTACGAGCAGTACTTC. It translates to CASSRPRDSPYEQYF.

This chain joins TRBV7-2 and TRBJ1-4; D remains ambiguous. Germline CDR1 SGHTA, CDR2 FQGNSA. Trimming removed 3 bases from V and 0 bases from J, with 14 bases in between. The CDR3 runs 17 residues. Here the CDR3 reads CASSFDYEAATNEKLFF. The CDR3 DNA is TGTGCCAGCAGCTTTGACTACGAGGCAGCAACTAATGAAAAACTGTTTTTT.

The chain has TRBV18 and TRBJ2-7, with D possibly being TRBD1 or TRBD2 (6 bases each). CDR3 length equals 17 residues. Trimming cost V 2 bases and J 4 bases, with 21 bases left between them. Germline V lookup: CDR1 KGHSH, CDR2 LQKENI. In DNA form, the CDR3 reads TGTGCCAGCTCACCAGTCCTCGGGCGGAGGGGACATTACGAGCAGTACTTC. Translation gives CASSPVLGRRGHYEQYF.

This clone was seen just once. The V call is TRBV24-1, the J call TRBJ2-1; D unclear. Germline values: CDR1 KGHDR, CDR2 SFDVKD. This CDR3 contains 14 residues. V was shortened by 0 bases and J by 7 bases, with 9 bases between the two germline ends. The CDR3 is CATSDLDPRNEQFF. The CDR3 DNA follows: TGTGCCACCAGTGATTTGGACCCTCGGAATGAGCAGTTCTTC.

The V gene is TRBV7-9, the J gene TRBJ1-4, with D unclear. CDR1 and CDR2 from the germline V gene are SEHNR and FQNEAQ (reference sequence). Between the trimmed V and J ends, which lost 2 bases and 6 bases, there was a span of 10 bases. CDR3 length: 14 residues. CDR3 residues: CASSLMGLDEKLFF. As DNA, the CDR3 is TGTGCCAGCAGCTTAATGGGTTTGGATGAAAAACTGTTTTTT.

This clone came up once. In DNA form, the CDR3 reads TGTGCCAGCAGCTTGGGTTTGAGGGGGAAGAGTGGTGAAGCTTTCTTT. It specifies CASSLGLRGKSGEAFF. This chain joins TRBV5-4 and TRBJ1-1; a possible D gene is TRBD1 (6 bases). Germline CDR1 SGHNT, CDR2 YYREEE (reference sequence). V was clipped by 0 bases and J by 7 bases, with 19 bases between them. This CDR3 is 16 amino acids long. The complete variable domain, with remaining parts taken from reference TRBV5-4 and TRBJ1-1, reads ETGVTQSPTHLIKTRGQQVTLRCSSQSGHNTVSWYQQALGQGPQFIFQYYREEENGRGNFPPRFSGLQFPNYSSELNVNALELDDSALYLCASSLGLRGKSGEAFFGQGTRLTVV.

V is TRBV15 and J is TRBJ1-2; D not certain. V lost 0 bases, J lost 8 bases, and 19 bases lay in between. CDR3 length equals 16 residues. The germline gives CDR1 LNHNV, CDR2 YYDKDF (reference sequence). This CDR3 is CATSRDINSGPLGYTF. As DNA, the CDR3 is TGTGCCACCAGCAGAGATATAAACAGCGGCCCGCTCGGCTACACCTTC.

V and J are TRBV12-3 or TRBV12-4 and TRBJ1-2, with D maybe TRBD1 (5 bases). The CDR3 consists of 12 residues. Trimming took off 6 bases at V and 4 bases at J, with 9 bases between the two ends. The chain's CDR3 is CASRGPAYGYTF. CDR3 bases: TGTGCCAGCAGGGGACCAGCCTATGGCTACACCTTC.

The rearrangement uses TRBV6-4 and TRBJ2-2, with 7 bases fitting TRBD1. Germline trimming cut 6 bases from V and 9 bases from J; bases unmatched to any gene: 7. The length of the CDR3 is 13 residues. Germline V CDR1 and CDR2: MRHNA, SNTAGT. CDR3 nucleotides: TGTGCCAGCAGCAAAGCGACAGGGCGGGAGCTGTTTTTT. Amino acid sequence: CASSKATGRELFF.

The count of this clone is one. The chain is built from TRBV10-3 and TRBJ2-7; D uncertain. The CDR3 runs 13 residues. The germline gives CDR1 ENHRY, CDR2 SYGVKD. Trimming removed 0 bases at V and 3 bases at J, with 6 bases between. CDR3 sequence: CAISESYRYEQYF. Written as DNA, the CDR3 is TGTGCCATCAGTGAGTCGTATCGCTACGAGCAGTACTTC.

V is TRBV20-1 and J is TRBJ2-7; D call uncertain. V lost 5 bases and J lost 3, with 8 bases in between. Per germline, CDR1 DFQATT and CDR2 SNEGSKA (reference sequence). CDR3 length: 11 amino acids. The CDR3 region has the DNA TGCAGTGCTTTGGACCGCTACGAGCAGTACTTC. Its translation: CSALDRYEQYF.

V gene TRBV5-1 combines with J gene TRBJ2-2; 9 positions agree with TRBD2. Looked up from germline, CDR1 is SGHRS and CDR2 is YFSETQ. The V and J ends lost 5 bases and 4 bases, in that order; junction bases with no gene match: 12. The CDR3 totals 17 residues. The DNA of the CDR3 is TGCGCCAGCAGGCCAACCGGGAGCGGGGGGACCACCGGGGAGCTGTTTTTT. It is translated as CASRPTGSGGTTGELFF.

The J gene is TRBJ1-3, the V gene TRBV9, with 10 bases aligning to TRBD1. This CDR3 has 16 amino acids. J gave up 0 bases and V 3 bases, and 3 bases lay outside the gene matches. In germline, CDR1 is SGDLS, CDR2 YYNGEE. CDR3 sequence: CASSAGTGASGNTIYF. DNA for the CDR3: TGTGCCAGCAGCGCCGGGACAGGGGCCTCTGGAAACACCATATATTTT.

The chain couples TRBV11-3 to TRBJ2-2; D gene unclear. Trimming removed 3 bases at V and 3 bases at J, with 2 bases between. Germline CDR1 reads SGHNT; CDR2 reads YENEEA. CDR3 size: 12 residues. The CDR3 sequence: CASSFYTGELFF. In DNA, the CDR3 is TGTGCCAGCAGCTTTTACACCGGGGAGCTGTTTTTT.

The chain employs TRBV6-5 and TRBJ1-5; D gene ambiguous. V gave up 5 bases and J gave up 4 bases, with 15 bases separating them. The CDR3 sequence is 15 residues long. Germline loops: CDR1 MNHEY, CDR2 SVGAGI. This CDR3 is CASSPSFRLNQPQHF. For the CDR3, the DNA is TGTGCCAGCAGTCCTTCCTTTCGGCTGAATCAGCCCCAGCATTTT.

The V gene is TRBV5-1, the J gene TRBJ2-3; 10 bases line up with TRBD1. CDR1 is SGHRS, CDR2 YFSETQ, per germline. The CDR3 is made up of 15 amino acids. J was trimmed by 3 bases and V by 1 base; bases with no gene match: 2. DNA for the CDR3: TGCGCCAGCAGCTTGCTGGGACAGGGGACAGATACGCAGTATTTT. Translated, it gives CASSLLGQGTDTQYF. Full variable domain (missing parts from reference TRBV5-1 and TRBJ2-3): KAGVTQTPRYLIKTRGQQVTLSCSPISGHRSVSWYQQTPGQGLQFLFEYFSETQRNKGNFPGRFSGRQFSNSRSEMNVSTLELGDSALYLCASSLLGQGTDTQYFGPGTRLTVL.

The J gene is TRBJ1-3, the V gene TRBV18, with D unresolved. The CDR3 is 13 amino acids. The V end was cut by 5 bases, the J end by 5 bases, with 10 bases between. CDR1 is KGHSH and CDR2 is LQKENI in the germline V gene. CDR3 nucleotide sequence: TGTGCCAGCTCAGCCTTTCCCAGAAACACCATATATTTT. Its translation is CASSAFPRNTIYF.

This clone has a single count. The V and J genes are TRBV7-2 and TRBJ1-5; D might be TRBD1 (5 bases). There are 14 residues in the CDR3. V lost 1 base and J lost 11, with 15 bases in between. The germline V gene encodes CDR1 SGHTA and CDR2 FQGNSA. The CDR3, as DNA: TGTGCCAGCAGCTTAGAGTCGAAGGGGAGGACCCAGCATTTT. This translates into CASSLESKGRTQHF.

This clone was seen more than once but under ten times. Distinct nucleotide sequences in the sample also encode this CDR3. The chain links TRBV5-1 to TRBJ1-2, with unresolved D. CDR1 is SGHRS, CDR2 YFSETQ, per germline. The length of the CDR3 is 14 residues. Trimming left V 0 bases short and J 2 bases short, with 8 bases between. The CDR3, as DNA: TGCGCCAGCAGCTTGGATCCAGGAAACTATGGCTACACCTTC. It specifies CASSLDPGNYGYTF.

This sequence joins TRBV5-4 and TRBJ2-7, with D perhaps TRBD1 or TRBD2 (5 bases each). Per germline, CDR1 SGHNT and CDR2 YYREEE (reference sequence). The CDR3 consists of 13 residues. V was trimmed by 3 bases and J by 1 base, leaving 8 bases between them. The CDR3 nucleotides read TGTGCCAGCAGCTCGGGACCTTCCTACGAGCAGTACTTC. Amino acid sequence: CASSSGPSYEQYF.

The chain carries TRBV29-1 and TRBJ2-5; a possible D gene is TRBD1 (5 bases). The CDR3 runs 13 residues. Looked up from germline, CDR1 is SQVTM and CDR2 is ANQGSEA. With 7 bases removed from V and 2 bases from J, the gap between germline ends came to 14 bases. CDR3 residues: CSAVRGWQETQYF. DNA for the CDR3: TGCAGCGCTGTTAGGGGCTGGCAAGAGACCCAGTACTTC.

This clone showed up just once. The V and J genes are TRBV7-6 and TRBJ2-3; the match to TRBD1 covers 8 bases. The CDR3 extends over 14 amino acids. Germline CDR1 SGHVS, CDR2 FNYEAQ. V dropped 5 bases and J dropped 0; count of bases not matched to a gene: 1. CDR3 sequence: CASSRDRSTDTQYF. The CDR3, as DNA: TGTGCCAGCAGCCGGGACAGGAGCACAGATACGCAGTATTTT.

J is TRBJ1-1 and V is TRBV30, with D perhaps matching TRBD1 (6 bases). CDR1 and CDR2 (germline): GTSNPN, SVGIG (reference sequence). CDR3 length: 13 amino acids. V was cut by 3 bases and J by 5 bases, with 13 bases left in between. CDR3 DNA sequence: TGTGCCTGGAGCCTCGAGGGGGGGACTGAAGCTTTCTTT. Protein sequence: CAWSLEGGTEAFF.

V gene TRBV6-2 or TRBV6-3 combines with J gene TRBJ2-1; D remains ambiguous. Trimming cost V 6 bases and J 7 bases, with 16 bases left between them. CDR1 MNHEY and CDR2 SVGEGT come from the germline V gene. The CDR3 is 14 residues long. CDR3 loop: CASSPTWAHNEQFF. The DNA of the CDR3 is TGTGCCAGCAGCCCAACTTGGGCACATAATGAGCAGTTCTTC.